The 27 T cell receptor beta chains given below trace back to one sample, sequenced in a study of blood T cell repertoires in COVID-19 (dated by TCRdb to 2020 to 2022). The method behind the library was the immunoSEQ multiplex PCR assay. This immuneACCESS table, as held by TCRdb, lists in-frame sequences with V and J called but not all clones. Of the missing ones, under half trace to an unresolved V gene in checked studies; the others have no known cause. For this sample there are over 250,000 clones; approximately 86% appear just once. The ten biggest clones cover 8.9% of the sample. The sequencing sample was made of PBMCs or T cells enriched from blood (not recorded which). Receptors originate from a woman under 30 who had recovered from COVID-19.

V gene TRBV12-3 or TRBV12-4 combines with J gene TRBJ2-7; 12 bases are shared with TRBD1. The CDR3 sequence is 13 residues long. Trimming cost V 7 bases and J 5 bases; bases outside gene matches: 3. CDR3: CASTGTGGDEQYF. CDR3 DNA sequence: TGTGCCAGCACCGGGACAGGGGGCGACGAGCAGTACTTC.

The V gene is TRBV20-1, the J gene TRBJ1-2; 9 bases agree with TRBD1. The CDR3 consists of 11 residues. The germline V gene encodes CDR1 DFQATT and CDR2 SNEGSKA (reference sequence). V shed 8 bases and J 8 bases; nucleotides not matched to a gene: 6. This CDR3 reads CSWDRESGYTF. The CDR3 DNA follows: TGCAGTTGGGACAGGGAATCGGGCTACACCTTC.

This sequence joins TRBV7-9 and TRBJ2-5, with 9 positions matching TRBD1. Germline CDR1 reads SEHNR; CDR2 reads FQNEAQ (reference sequence). V gave up 5 bases and J gave up 1 base; unmatched junction bases: 11. The CDR3 extends over 17 amino acids. CDR3 loop: CASSRGRLDRGQETQYF. DNA for the CDR3: TGTGCCAGCAGCCGAGGAAGACTGGACAGGGGCCAAGAGACCCAGTACTTC.

This clone has a single count. The V gene is TRBV5-6, the J gene TRBJ2-1; 11 positions match TRBD2. V lost 3 bases, J lost 2 bases, and 1 base stayed unmatched. CDR3 length equals 15 residues. Per the germline V gene, CDR1 is SGHDT and CDR2 is YYEEEE. This CDR3 is CASSWTSGPYNEQFF. CDR3 DNA sequence: TGTGCCAGCAGCTGGACTAGCGGGCCCTACAATGAGCAGTTCTTC. Filled out from reference TRBV5-6 and TRBJ2-1, the complete variable domain reads DAGVTQSPTHLIKTRGQQVTLRCSPKSGHDTVSWYQQALGQGPQFIFQYYEEEERQRGNFPDRFSGHQFPNYSSELNVNALLLGDSALYLCASSWTSGPYNEQFFGPGTRLTVL.

The chain combines TRBV7-9 with TRBJ2-1; the D is unclear. V lost 1 base and J 0 bases, leaving 7 bases between the germline ends. There are 15 residues in the CDR3. CDR1 SEHNR and CDR2 FQNEAQ come from the germline V gene (reference sequence). Here the CDR3 reads CASSLVGTSYNEQFF. The DNA of the CDR3 is TGTGCCAGCAGCTTAGTTGGCACCTCCTACAATGAGCAGTTCTTC. Combining the CDR3 with reference TRBV7-9 and TRBJ2-1 gives the whole variable domain DTGVSQNPRHKITKRGQNVTFRCDPISEHNRLYWYRQTLGQGPEFLTYFQNEAQLEKSRLLSDRFSAERPKGSFSTLEIQRTEQGDSAMYLCASSLVGTSYNEQFFGPGTRLTVL.

V is TRBV3-1 (or the pseudogene TRBV3-2) and J is TRBJ1-6, with a weak D call TRBD1 (5 bases). The V end was cut by 4 bases, the J end by 5 bases, with 12 bases between. The CDR3 is made up of 15 amino acids. The germline CDR1 and CDR2 sequences are LGHDT and YNNKEL (reference sequence). CDR3 sequence: CASSPFQGHNSPLHF. The CDR3, as DNA: TGTGCCAGCAGCCCCTTTCAGGGTCATAATTCACCCCTCCACTTT.

The chain is built from TRBV20-1 and TRBJ1-2; 9 nucleotides agree with TRBD1. V shed 3 bases, J shed 6 bases, and the junction held 8 bases outside the gene matches. The V gene's germline CDR1 is DFQATT and CDR2 SNEGSKA (reference sequence). This CDR3 has 14 amino acids. The CDR3 DNA reads as TGCAGTGCTAGTTTATCCGGGACAGGGAATGGCTACACCTTC. It yields the protein CSASLSGTGNGYTF.

The CDR3 loop is CASSLKGGLGVVEAFF. In DNA, the CDR3 is TGCGCCAGCAGCTTGAAGGGAGGGCTCGGAGTGGTTGAAGCTTTCTTT. The J gene is TRBJ1-1, the V gene TRBV5-1; D is unclear. CDR1 and CDR2 (germline): SGHRS, YFSETQ. The CDR3 totals 16 residues. V was clipped by 1 base and J by 7 bases, with 20 bases between them.

This rearrangement joins TRBV7-2 to TRBJ2-2; the D is unclear. Deletions cut 0 bases from V and 2 bases from J, with 19 bases between. This CDR3 comprises 19 residues. Per germline, CDR1 SGHTA and CDR2 FQGNSA. The DNA for the CDR3 is TGTGCCAGCAGCTTAGCACTACCTTTTGGAACCCCTAACACCGGGGAGCTGTTTTTT. Protein product: CASSLALPFGTPNTGELFF.

The genes are TRBV4-2 and TRBJ2-5, with 11 positions matching TRBD2. The length of the CDR3 is 15 residues. Per the germline V gene, CDR1 is LGHNA and CDR2 is YNFKEQ. V shed 4 bases and J 4 bases; nucleotides not matched to a gene: 5. CDR3 protein: CASSPTSGARETQYF. CDR3 bases: TGTGCCAGCAGCCCGACTAGCGGGGCCCGAGAGACCCAGTACTTC.

The rearrangement uses TRBV12-5 and TRBJ1-6; D remains unclear. CDR1 is LGHNT and CDR2 is FRNRAP in the germline V gene. The V and J ends lost 7 bases and 9 bases respectively, with 13 bases between them. This CDR3 comprises 13 residues. As DNA, the CDR3 is TGTGCTAGTGCCCTGGAAGAGGCTTCACCCCTCCACTTT. Protein: CASALEEASPLHF.

This clone was recorded a few times. The V and J genes are TRBV4-1 and TRBJ2-7; 10 nucleotides line up with TRBD1. Trimming cost V 6 bases and J 7 bases; bases outside gene matches: 6. The germline CDR1 and CDR2 sequences are MGHRA and YSYEKL. The length of the CDR3 is 13 residues. CDR3 in amino acids: CASRETGGAEQYF. The CDR3 region has the DNA TGCGCCAGCAGGGAGACAGGGGGCGCAGAGCAGTACTTC.

The genes are TRBV15 and TRBJ1-5; TRBD1 aligns across 7 bases. The CDR3 loop spans 14 amino acids. With V trimmed by 3 bases and J by 5 bases, 4 bases remained unmatched. CDR1 and CDR2 from the germline V gene are LNHNV and YYDKDF (reference sequence). CDR3 region: CATSSTGAYQPQHF. The CDR3 coding sequence is TGTGCCACCAGCAGTACAGGGGCCTATCAGCCCCAGCATTTT.

This chain joins TRBV3-1 (or the pseudogene TRBV3-2) and TRBJ1-2; tentatively, D is TRBD1 (6 bases). The germline V and J ends were trimmed by 1 base and 5 bases, with 20 bases remaining between them. Germline CDR1 reads LGHDT; CDR2 reads YNNKEL (reference sequence). The length of the CDR3 is 17 residues. The CDR3: CASSQVRFPGGSYGYTF. DNA for the CDR3: TGTGCCAGCAGCCAAGTCCGATTTCCGGGGGGCTCGTATGGCTACACCTTC.

This clone was counted a few times. The chain links TRBV21-1 to TRBJ1-5. TRBV21-1 is tagged as a pseudogene. The CDR3 is 12 amino acids. CDR3: CASSKLNQPQHF. The CDR3 DNA reads TGTGCCAGCAGCAAATTAAATCAGCCCCAGCATTTT.

The rearrangement joins TRBV3-1 (or the pseudogene TRBV3-2) to TRBJ2-4; 8 nucleotides match TRBD1. Germline trimming cut 1 base from V and 0 bases from J; bases unmatched to any gene: 14. CDR1 and CDR2 from the germline V gene are LGHDT and YNNKEL (reference sequence). CDR3 length: 20 residues. The CDR3 DNA reads TGTGCCAGCAGCCAAGTCTCGACATCGGACAGGGCGCTAGCCAAAAACATTCAGTACTTC. Amino acids: CASSQVSTSDRALAKNIQYF.

The genes are TRBV3-1 (or the pseudogene TRBV3-2) and TRBJ2-2; D is uncertain. The CDR3 runs to 16 residues. Trimming removed 6 bases from V and 4 bases from J, with 18 bases in between. Germline V lookup: CDR1 LGHDT, CDR2 YNNKEL (reference sequence). The CDR3 reads CASRPPELAPTGELFF. CDR3 coding DNA: TGTGCCAGCAGACCCCCTGAGTTAGCCCCCACCGGGGAGCTGTTTTTT.

The chain recombines TRBV7-2 with TRBJ2-3, with 14 bases identical to TRBD2. Germline CDR1 and CDR2: SGHTA and FQGNSA. Trimming at V came to 3 bases and at J to 6 bases, leaving 8 bases not matched to a gene. This CDR3 contains 17 residues. The CDR3 DNA reads TGTGCCAGCAGCTTCCGACTAGCGGGAGGGCCAGGGGATACGCAGTATTTT. This sequence encodes CASSFRLAGGPGDTQYF.

This chain joins TRBV11-2 and TRBJ2-1; D is possibly TRBD2 (5 bases). The CDR3 covers 16 residues. Per the germline V gene, CDR1 is SGHAT and CDR2 is FQNNGV. V was cut by 4 bases and J by 7 bases, with 20 bases left in between. As DNA, the CDR3 is TGTGCCAGCAGCTCCGCCCGGTTGAGGGCTAGGAATGAGCAGTTCTTC. Translated: CASSSARLRARNEQFF.

This clone appeared a few times. In the same sample, other DNA sequences code for this CDR3. The rearrangement links TRBV5-1 to TRBJ1-1; no clear D gene. Trimming removed 0 bases from V and 1 base from J, with 7 bases in between. CDR1 SGHRS and CDR2 YFSETQ come from the germline V gene. The CDR3 runs 14 residues. The CDR3 region has the DNA TGCGCCAGCAGCTTGGACAGACCGAACACTGAAGCTTTCTTT. Its translation: CASSLDRPNTEAFF. The variable domain in full, with the rest retrieved from reference TRBV5-1 and TRBJ1-1, is KAGVTQTPRYLIKTRGQQVTLSCSPISGHRSVSWYQQTPGQGLQFLFEYFSETQRNKGNFPGRFSGRQFSNSRSEMNVSTLELGDSALYLCASSLDRPNTEAFFGQGTRLTVV.

Only a few counts were recorded for this clone. This CDR3 is CASSTAVGTEAFF. CDR3 DNA: TGTGCCAGCAGCACAGCGGTGGGGACTGAAGCTTTCTTT. The chain has TRBV11-2 and TRBJ1-1; no clear D gene. The CDR3 sequence is 13 residues long. Between the trimmed V and J ends, which lost 5 bases and 5 bases, there was a span of 12 bases. Germline V lookup: CDR1 SGHAT, CDR2 FQNNGV.

This chain connects TRBV9 to TRBJ1-2; possible D gene TRBD1, 6 bases. V was trimmed by 0 bases and J by 4 bases, leaving 16 bases between them. The germline V gene encodes CDR1 SGDLS and CDR2 YYNGEE. This CDR3 has 16 residues. The CDR3 loop reads CASSVEDSEPVYGYTF. The CDR3, as DNA: TGTGCCAGCAGCGTAGAGGACAGCGAACCCGTCTATGGCTACACCTTC.

This CDR3 reads CASSSSVGETQYF. Written as DNA, the CDR3 is TGTGCCAGCAGCTCATCGGTTGGAGAGACCCAGTACTTC. The rearrangement links TRBV7-9 to TRBJ2-5; no clear D gene. This CDR3 contains 13 residues. CDR1 and CDR2 (germline): SEHNR, FQNEAQ (reference sequence). V was trimmed by 4 bases and J by 4 bases, leaving 10 bases between them.

The rearrangement links TRBV19 to TRBJ1-5, with 8 bases matching TRBD1. The CDR3 spans 17 residues. CDR1 LNHDA and CDR2 SQIVND come from the germline V gene (reference sequence). V lost 5 bases, J lost 4 bases, and 13 bases stayed unmatched. The CDR3 here is CASSQRQGYYGNQPQHF. The DNA of the CDR3 is TGTGCCAGTAGTCAACGACAGGGGTACTACGGTAATCAGCCCCAGCATTTT.

V usage is TRBV10-2 and J usage is TRBJ1-5; D unresolved. V lost 2 bases to trimming and J lost 6 bases, with 5 bases between them. Germline-derived CDR1 and CDR2 are WSHSY and SAAADI. The CDR3 has 12 residues. In nucleotides, the CDR3 is TGCGCCAGCAGTGAGGGAGGTCAGCCCCAGCATTTT. It yields the protein CASSEGGQPQHF.

The V call is TRBV7-7, the J call TRBJ2-5; no clear D. The CDR3 sequence is 14 residues long. Germline CDR1 and CDR2: SSHAT and FNYEAQ (reference sequence). V dropped 1 base and J dropped 3 bases, with 9 bases sitting between them. The CDR3 protein is CASSLVGRKETQYF. Here the CDR3 DNA reads TGTGCCAGCAGCTTAGTGGGCAGAAAAGAGACCCAGTACTTC.

In this sample, this clone turned up a few times. The chain is built from TRBV2 and TRBJ1-4, with 7 bases fitting TRBD1. The V segment lost 4 bases and the J segment 8 bases; nucleotides outside the gene matches: 10. This CDR3 spans 15 amino acids. CDR1 and CDR2 (germline): SNHLY, FYNNEI. The CDR3 DNA sequence: TGTGCCAGCAGTGTCGAACAGGGGAGGCGGGAAAAACTGTTTTTT. It is translated as CASSVEQGRREKLFF.